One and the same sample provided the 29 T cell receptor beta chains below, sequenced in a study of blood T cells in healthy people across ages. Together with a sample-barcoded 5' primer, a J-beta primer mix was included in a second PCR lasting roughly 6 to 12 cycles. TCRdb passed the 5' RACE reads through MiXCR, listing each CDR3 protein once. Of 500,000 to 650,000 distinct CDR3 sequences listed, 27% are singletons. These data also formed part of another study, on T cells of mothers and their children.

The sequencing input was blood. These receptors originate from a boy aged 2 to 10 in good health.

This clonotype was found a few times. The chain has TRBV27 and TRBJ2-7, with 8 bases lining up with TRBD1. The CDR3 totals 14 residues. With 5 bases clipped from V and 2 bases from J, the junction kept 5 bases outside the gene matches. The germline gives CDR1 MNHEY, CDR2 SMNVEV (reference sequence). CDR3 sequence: CASSQGAVTYEQYF. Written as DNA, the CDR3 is TGTGCCAGCAGTCAGGGGGCTGTAACCTACGAGCAGTACTTC.

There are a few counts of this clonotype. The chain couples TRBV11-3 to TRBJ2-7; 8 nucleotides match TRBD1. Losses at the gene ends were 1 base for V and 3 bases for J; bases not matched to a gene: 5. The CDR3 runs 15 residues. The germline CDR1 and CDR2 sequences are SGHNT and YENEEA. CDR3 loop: CASSLGTGGNYEQYF. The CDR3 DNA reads TGTGCCAGCAGCTTAGGTACAGGGGGGAACTACGAGCAGTACTTC.

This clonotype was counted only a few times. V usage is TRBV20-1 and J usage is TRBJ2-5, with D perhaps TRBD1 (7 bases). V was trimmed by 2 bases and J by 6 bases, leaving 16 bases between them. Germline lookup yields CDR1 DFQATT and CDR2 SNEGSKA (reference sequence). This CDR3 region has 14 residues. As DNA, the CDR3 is TGCAGTGCTAGACAGGGGGAGGATCGGCAGACCCAGTACTTC. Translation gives CSARQGEDRQTQYF.

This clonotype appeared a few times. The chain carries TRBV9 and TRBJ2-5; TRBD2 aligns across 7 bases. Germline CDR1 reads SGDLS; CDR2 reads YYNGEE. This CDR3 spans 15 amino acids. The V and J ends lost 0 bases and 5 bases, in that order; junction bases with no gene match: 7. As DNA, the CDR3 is TGTGCCAGCAGCGTAGCTAGCGGAGTCCTTGAGACCCAGTACTTC. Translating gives CASSVASGVLETQYF.

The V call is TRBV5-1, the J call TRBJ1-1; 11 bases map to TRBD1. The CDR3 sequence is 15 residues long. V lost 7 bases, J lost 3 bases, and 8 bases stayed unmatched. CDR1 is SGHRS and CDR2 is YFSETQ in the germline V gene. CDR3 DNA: TGCGCCAGCTTCGGACAGGGGGCGGGGGACACTGAAGCTTTCTTT. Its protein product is CASFGQGAGDTEAFF. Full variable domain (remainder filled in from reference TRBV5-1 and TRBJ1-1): KAGVTQTPRYLIKTRGQQVTLSCSPISGHRSVSWYQQTPGQGLQFLFEYFSETQRNKGNFPGRFSGRQFSNSRSEMNVSTLELGDSALYLCASFGQGAGDTEAFFGQGTRLTVV.

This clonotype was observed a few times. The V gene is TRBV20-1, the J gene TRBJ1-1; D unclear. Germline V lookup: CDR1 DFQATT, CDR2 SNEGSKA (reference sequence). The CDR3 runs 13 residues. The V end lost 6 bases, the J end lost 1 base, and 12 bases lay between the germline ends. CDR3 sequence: CSASQQTNTEAFF. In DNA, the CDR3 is TGCAGTGCCAGCCAACAGACGAACACTGAAGCTTTCTTT.

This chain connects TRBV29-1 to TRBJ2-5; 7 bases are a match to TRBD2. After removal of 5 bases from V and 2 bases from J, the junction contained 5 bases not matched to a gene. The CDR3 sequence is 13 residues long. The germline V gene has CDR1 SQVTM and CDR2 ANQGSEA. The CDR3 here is CSVWGGKQETQYF. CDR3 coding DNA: TGCAGCGTTTGGGGGGGGAAACAAGAGACCCAGTACTTC.

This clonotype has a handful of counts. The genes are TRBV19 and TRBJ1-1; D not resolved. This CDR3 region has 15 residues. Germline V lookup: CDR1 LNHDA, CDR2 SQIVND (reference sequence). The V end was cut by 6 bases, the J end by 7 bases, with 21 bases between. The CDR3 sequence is CASRTSGPAAIEAFF. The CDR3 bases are TGTGCCAGTAGGACTTCGGGCCCCGCGGCGATTGAAGCTTTCTTT.

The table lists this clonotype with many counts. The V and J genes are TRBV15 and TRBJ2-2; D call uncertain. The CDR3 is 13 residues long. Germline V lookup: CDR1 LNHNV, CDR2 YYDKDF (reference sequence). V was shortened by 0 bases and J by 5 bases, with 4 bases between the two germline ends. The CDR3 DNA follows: TGTGCCACCAGCAGAGATCCAACCGGGGAGCTGTTTTTT. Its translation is CATSRDPTGELFF.

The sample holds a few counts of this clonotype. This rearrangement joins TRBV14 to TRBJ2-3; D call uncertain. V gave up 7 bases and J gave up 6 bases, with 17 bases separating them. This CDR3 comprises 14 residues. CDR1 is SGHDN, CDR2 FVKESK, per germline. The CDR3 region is CASKFGASADTQYF. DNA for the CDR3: TGTGCCAGCAAATTCGGAGCTAGTGCCGATACGCAGTATTTT.

The CDR3 loop is CASNPLGTGGETQYF. CDR3 nucleotide sequence: TGTGCCAGCAACCCTCTCGGGACGGGAGGGGAGACCCAGTACTTC. The chain carries TRBV27 and TRBJ2-5; TRBD2 aligns across 8 bases. Germline V gene data show CDR1 as MNHEY and CDR2 as SMNVEV (reference sequence). J was trimmed by 5 bases and V by 7 bases; bases with no gene match: 12. The CDR3 runs to 15 residues.

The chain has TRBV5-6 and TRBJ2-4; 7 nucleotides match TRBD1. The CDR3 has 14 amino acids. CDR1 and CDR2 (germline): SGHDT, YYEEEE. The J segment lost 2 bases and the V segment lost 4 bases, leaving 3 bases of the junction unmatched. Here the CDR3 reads CASSPGGPKNIQYF. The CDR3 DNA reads TGTGCCAGCAGCCCAGGGGGTCCCAAAAACATTCAGTACTTC.

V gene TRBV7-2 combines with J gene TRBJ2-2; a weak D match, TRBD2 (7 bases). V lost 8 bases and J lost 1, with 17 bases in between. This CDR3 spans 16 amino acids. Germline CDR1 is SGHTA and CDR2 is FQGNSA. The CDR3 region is CASRFGGARNTGELFF. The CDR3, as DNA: TGTGCCAGCCGGTTTGGGGGGGCGAGGAACACCGGGGAGCTGTTTTTT. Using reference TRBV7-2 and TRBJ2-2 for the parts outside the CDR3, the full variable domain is GAGVSQSPSNKVTEKGKDVELRCDPISGHTALYWYRQSLGQGLEFLIYFQGNSAPDKSGLPSDRFSAERTGGSVSTLTIQRTQQEDSAVYLCASRFGGARNTGELFFGEGSRLTVL.

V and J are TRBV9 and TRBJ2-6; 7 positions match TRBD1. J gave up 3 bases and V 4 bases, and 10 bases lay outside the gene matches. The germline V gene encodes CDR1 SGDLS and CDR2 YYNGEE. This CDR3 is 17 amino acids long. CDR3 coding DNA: TGTGCCAGCAGCTTAACCTCAGGGGGTCGTGGGGCCAACGTCCTGACTTTC. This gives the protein CASSLTSGGRGANVLTF.

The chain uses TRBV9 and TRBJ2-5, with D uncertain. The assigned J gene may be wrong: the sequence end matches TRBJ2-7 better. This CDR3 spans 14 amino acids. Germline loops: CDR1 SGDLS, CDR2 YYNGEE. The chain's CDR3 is CASSVGKTVDEQYF. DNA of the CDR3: TGTGCCAGCAGCGTAGGAAAAACGGTCGACGAGCAGTACTTC.

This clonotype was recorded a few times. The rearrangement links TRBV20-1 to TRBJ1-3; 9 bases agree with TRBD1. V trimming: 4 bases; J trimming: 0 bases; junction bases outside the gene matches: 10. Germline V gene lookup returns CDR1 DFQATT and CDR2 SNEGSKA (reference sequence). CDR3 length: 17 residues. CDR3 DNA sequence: TGCAGTGCTACTAGACAGGGGGTTTTTTCCTCTGGAAACACCATATATTTT. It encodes CSATRQGVFSSGNTIYF.

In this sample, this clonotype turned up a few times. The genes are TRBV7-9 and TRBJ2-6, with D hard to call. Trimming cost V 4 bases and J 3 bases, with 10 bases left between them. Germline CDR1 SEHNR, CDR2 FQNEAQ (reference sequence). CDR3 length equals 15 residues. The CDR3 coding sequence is TGTGCCAGCAGCTCCCTAAAACATGGGGCCAACGTCCTGACTTTC. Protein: CASSSLKHGANVLTF.

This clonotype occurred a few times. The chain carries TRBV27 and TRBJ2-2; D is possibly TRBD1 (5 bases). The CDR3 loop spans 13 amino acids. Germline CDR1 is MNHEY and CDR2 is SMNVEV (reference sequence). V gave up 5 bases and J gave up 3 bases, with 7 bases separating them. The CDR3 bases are TGTGCCAGCAGTGAACAGGACACCGGGGAGCTGTTTTTT. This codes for CASSEQDTGELFF.

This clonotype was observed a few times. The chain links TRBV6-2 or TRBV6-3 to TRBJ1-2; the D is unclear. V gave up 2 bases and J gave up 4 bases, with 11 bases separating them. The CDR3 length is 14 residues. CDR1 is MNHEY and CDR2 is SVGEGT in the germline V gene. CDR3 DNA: TGTGCCAGCAGTTACGCGGTTGGCTCCTATGGCTACACCTTC. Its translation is CASSYAVGSYGYTF.

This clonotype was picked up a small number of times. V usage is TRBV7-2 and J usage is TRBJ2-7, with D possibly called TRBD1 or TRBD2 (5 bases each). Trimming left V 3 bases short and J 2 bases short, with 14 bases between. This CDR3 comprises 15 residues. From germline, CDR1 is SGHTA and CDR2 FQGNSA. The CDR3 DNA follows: TGTGCCAGCAGCTTGTGGGGCGGGCCCGCCTACGAGCAGTACTTC. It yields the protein CASSLWGGPAYEQYF.

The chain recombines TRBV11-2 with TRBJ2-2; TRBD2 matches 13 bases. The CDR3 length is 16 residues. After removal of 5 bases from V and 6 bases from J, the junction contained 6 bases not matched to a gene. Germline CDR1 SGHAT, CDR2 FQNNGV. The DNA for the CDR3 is TGTGCCAGCAGCCAAATCACTAGCGGGAGGGCCGGGGAGCTGTTTTTT. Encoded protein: CASSQITSGRAGELFF.

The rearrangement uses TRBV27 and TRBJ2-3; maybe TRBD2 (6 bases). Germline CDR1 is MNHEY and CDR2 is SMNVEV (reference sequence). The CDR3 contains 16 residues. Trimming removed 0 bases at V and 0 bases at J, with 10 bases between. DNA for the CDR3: TGTGCCAGCAGTTTATCGGGACTTTCTAGCACAGATACGCAGTATTTT. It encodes CASSLSGLSSTDTQYF.

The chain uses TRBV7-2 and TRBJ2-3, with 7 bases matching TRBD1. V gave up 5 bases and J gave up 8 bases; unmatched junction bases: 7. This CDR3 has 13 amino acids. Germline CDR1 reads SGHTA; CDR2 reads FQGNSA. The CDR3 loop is CASSETGVVTQYF. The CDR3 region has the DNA TGTGCCAGCAGCGAAACAGGGGTGGTTACGCAGTATTTT.

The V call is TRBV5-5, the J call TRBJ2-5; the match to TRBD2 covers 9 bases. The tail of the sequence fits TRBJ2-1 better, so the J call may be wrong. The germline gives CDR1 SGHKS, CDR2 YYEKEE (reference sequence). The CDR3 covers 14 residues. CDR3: CASSRLAEGGEQFF. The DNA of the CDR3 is TGTGCCAGCAGCCGACTAGCGGAGGGTGGTGAGCAGTTCTTC.

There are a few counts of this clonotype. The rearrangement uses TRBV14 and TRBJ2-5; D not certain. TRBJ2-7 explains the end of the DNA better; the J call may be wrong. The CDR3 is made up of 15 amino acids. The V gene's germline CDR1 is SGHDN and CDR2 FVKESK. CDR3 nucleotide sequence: TGTGCCAGCAGCCAAGAATTAGGGCACGCCTACGAGCAGTACTTC. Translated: CASSQELGHAYEQYF.

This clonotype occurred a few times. CDR3 amino acids: CASSRVGVVYEQYF. CDR3 in DNA: TGTGCCAGCAGTCGGGTCGGGGTCGTCTACGAGCAGTACTTC. V usage is TRBV2 and J usage is TRBJ2-7; D might be TRBD2 (5 bases). CDR1 and CDR2 (germline): SNHLY, FYNNEI. Between the trimmed V and J ends, which lost 5 bases and 3 bases, there was a span of 14 bases. The length of the CDR3 is 14 residues.

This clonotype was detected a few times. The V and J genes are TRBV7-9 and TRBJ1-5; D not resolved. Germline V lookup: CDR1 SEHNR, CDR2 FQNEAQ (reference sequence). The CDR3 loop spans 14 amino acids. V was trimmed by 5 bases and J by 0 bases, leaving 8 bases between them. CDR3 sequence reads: CASSPEGSNQPQHF. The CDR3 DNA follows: TGTGCCAGCAGCCCTGAGGGTAGCAATCAGCCCCAGCATTTT.

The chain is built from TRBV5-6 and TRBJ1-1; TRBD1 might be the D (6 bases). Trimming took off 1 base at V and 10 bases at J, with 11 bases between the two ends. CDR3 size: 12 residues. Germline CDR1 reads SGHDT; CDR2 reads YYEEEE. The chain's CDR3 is CASSLQGFGAFF. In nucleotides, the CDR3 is TGTGCCAGCAGCTTGCAGGGGTTTGGAGCTTTCTTT.

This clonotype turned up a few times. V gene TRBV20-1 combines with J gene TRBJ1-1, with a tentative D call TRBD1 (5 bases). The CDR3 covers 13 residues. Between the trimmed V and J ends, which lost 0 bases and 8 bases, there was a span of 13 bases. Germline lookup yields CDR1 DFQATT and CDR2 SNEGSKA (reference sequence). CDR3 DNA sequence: TGCAGTGCTAGAGAGGTAGGGACGGGGGAAGCTTTCTTT. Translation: CSAREVGTGEAFF.